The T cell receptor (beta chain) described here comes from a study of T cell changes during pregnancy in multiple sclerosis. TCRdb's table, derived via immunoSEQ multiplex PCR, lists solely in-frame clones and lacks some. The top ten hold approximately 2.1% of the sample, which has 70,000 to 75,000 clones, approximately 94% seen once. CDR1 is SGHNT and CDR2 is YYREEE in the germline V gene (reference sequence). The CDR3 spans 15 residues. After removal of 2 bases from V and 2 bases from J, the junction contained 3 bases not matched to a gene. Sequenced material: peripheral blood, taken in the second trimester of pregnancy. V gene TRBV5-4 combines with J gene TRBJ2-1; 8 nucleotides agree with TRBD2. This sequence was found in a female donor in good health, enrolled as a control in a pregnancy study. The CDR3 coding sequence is TGTGCCAGCAGCTTCGGGGGGGAAACCTACAATGAGCAGTTCTTC. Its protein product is CASSFGGETYNEQFF.